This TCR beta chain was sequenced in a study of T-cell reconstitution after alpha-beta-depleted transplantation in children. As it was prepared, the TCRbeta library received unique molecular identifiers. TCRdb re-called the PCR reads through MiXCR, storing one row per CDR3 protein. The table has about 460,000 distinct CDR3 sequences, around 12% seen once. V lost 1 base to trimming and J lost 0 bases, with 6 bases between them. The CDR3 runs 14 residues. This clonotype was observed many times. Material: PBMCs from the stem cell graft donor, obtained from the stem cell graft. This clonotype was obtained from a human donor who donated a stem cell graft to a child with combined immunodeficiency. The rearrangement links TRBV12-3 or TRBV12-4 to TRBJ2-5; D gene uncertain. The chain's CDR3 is CASSLGPYQETQYF. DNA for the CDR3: TGTGCCAGCAGTTTAGGGCCTTACCAAGAGACCCAGTACTTC.